The 26 T cell receptor beta chains below come from one sample, sequenced in a study of cytotoxic CD8 clonotypes in ibrutinib-treated CLL. Only in-frame clones appear in the TCRdb table, and some are missing; sequencing was by immunoSEQ multiplex PCR. The sample has hundreds of thousands of clones; just under 80% are singletons. The source material was PBMCs, sampled after 12 months of ibrutinib treatment. The receptors shown here come from a human donor with chronic lymphocytic leukemia.

This clone appeared a single time. V and J are TRBV6-4 and TRBJ2-7; D remains unclear. V lost 2 bases and J 5 bases, leaving 7 bases between the germline ends. This CDR3 contains 12 residues. Germline V gene data show CDR1 as MRHNA and CDR2 as SNTAGT. CDR3 sequence: CASSDGLNEQYF. CDR3 nucleotide sequence: TGTGCCAGCAGTGACGGGTTAAACGAGCAGTACTTC.

The chain carries TRBV11-1 and TRBJ2-7; 8 positions agree with TRBD1. Looked up from germline, CDR1 is SGHAT and CDR2 is FQDESV (reference sequence). V was pared by 3 bases and J by 2 bases, with 6 bases of the junction left unmatched. The CDR3 is 15 residues long. The chain's CDR3 is CASSFSQGAPYEQYF. The CDR3, as DNA: TGTGCCAGCAGCTTCTCCCAGGGGGCCCCCTACGAGCAGTACTTC. Combining the CDR3 with reference TRBV11-1 and TRBJ2-7 gives the whole variable domain EAEVAQSPRYKITEKSQAVAFWCDPISGHATLYWYRQILGQGPELLVQFQDESVVDDSQLPKDRFSAERLKGVDSTLKIQPAELGDSAMYLCASSFSQGAPYEQYFGPGTRLTVT.

V is TRBV28 and J is TRBJ1-2; D is perhaps TRBD1 (5 bases). There are 14 residues in the CDR3. CDR1 is MDHEN and CDR2 is SYDVKM in the germline V gene. The V gene lost 6 bases and the J gene lost 4 bases, with 15 bases spanning the gap. The chain's CDR3 is CASRRKTASYGYTF. The CDR3 DNA follows: TGTGCCAGCAGAAGGAAGACAGCCTCCTATGGCTACACCTTC.

The rearrangement uses TRBV5-1 and TRBJ2-2, with 12 positions matching TRBD2. Germline CDR1 is SGHRS and CDR2 is YFSETQ. The CDR3 spans 19 residues. After removal of 2 bases from V and 2 bases from J, the junction contained 10 bases not matched to a gene. CDR3 DNA: TGCGCCAGCAGCTTCCTCCCGGGACTAGCGGGCGGAAACACCGGGGAGCTGTTTTTT. Translation: CASSFLPGLAGGNTGELFF.

This clone was found a few times. The chain joins TRBV19 to TRBJ1-1, with 8 bases matching TRBD1. The CDR3 extends over 15 amino acids. The germline V gene has CDR1 LNHDA and CDR2 SQIVND (reference sequence). Trimming at V came to 7 bases and at J to 4 bases, leaving 11 bases not matched to a gene. The CDR3 is CASTLRGRFGTEAFF. The CDR3 coding sequence is TGTGCCAGTACTCTCAGGGGGCGGTTCGGCACTGAAGCTTTCTTT.

The genes are TRBV10-3 and TRBJ2-7, with D uncertain. Germline V lookup: CDR1 ENHRY, CDR2 SYGVKD. Trimming pared 3 bases from V and 2 bases from J, leaving 11 bases between. The CDR3 is 14 amino acids. The CDR3 DNA follows: TGTGCCATCAGTGAAAGTGCTGCGGCCTACGAGCAGTACTTC. Encoded protein: CAISESAAAYEQYF.

This chain uses TRBV6-1 with TRBJ2-5, with 7 bases matching TRBD2. The CDR3 has 13 residues. The germline V gene encodes CDR1 MNHNS and CDR2 SASEGT. Germline trimming cut 6 bases from V and 7 bases from J; bases unmatched to any gene: 8. In nucleotides, the CDR3 is TGTGCCAGCAGCCGAAACTCGGGAGGGACCCAGTACTTC. Translated, it gives CASSRNSGGTQYF.

In its sample, this clone was seen a few times. The gene calls are TRBV9 and TRBJ1-3; D not resolved. V was trimmed by 0 bases and J by 0 bases, leaving 1 base between them. The CDR3 has 13 residues. Germline V lookup: CDR1 SGDLS, CDR2 YYNGEE. The chain's CDR3 is CASSVDSGNTIYF. The CDR3 nucleotides read TGTGCCAGCAGCGTAGACTCTGGAAACACCATATATTTT.

The chain couples TRBV5-4 to TRBJ1-2, with 10 bases identical to TRBD1. This CDR3 has 17 amino acids. Trimming cost V 0 bases and J 4 bases; bases outside gene matches: 9. In germline, CDR1 is SGHNT, CDR2 YYREEE (reference sequence). The CDR3 bases are TGTGCCAGCAGCTTGGACCCAACCGGGACAGGGGTCTATGGCTACACCTTC. It translates to CASSLDPTGTGVYGYTF.

The sample holds a few counts of this clone. The chain couples TRBV18 to TRBJ2-5; 7 bases agree with TRBD2. V trimming: 0 bases; J trimming: 5 bases; junction bases outside the gene matches: 6. CDR3 length: 15 residues. Germline V gene data show CDR1 as KGHSH and CDR2 as LQKENI. The CDR3 coding sequence is TGTGCCAGCTCACCACCCGCCCTAGCGGTGGAGACCCAGTACTTC. Its translation: CASSPPALAVETQYF.

In this sample, this clone turned up a few times. Relative to the germline gene, one junction end is altered; a read error may explain this. The chain combines TRBV7-7 with TRBJ2-7, with D perhaps TRBD1 (6 bases). The CDR3 consists of 14 residues. Germline assignment: CDR1 SSHAT and CDR2 FNYEAQ (reference sequence). The CDR3 DNA reads TGTGCTAGCAGCTCAGGGACACCTCTCGCCGAGCAGTACTTC. Translated: CASSSGTPLAEQYF.

This clone has only a few counts. Its ends do not fully match the called genes, so a read error is possible. The rearrangement joins TRBV7-2 to TRBJ2-1, with D tentatively TRBD2 (5 bases). The CDR3 has 11 residues. Germline values: CDR1 SGHTA, CDR2 FQGNSA. CDR3 in DNA: TGTGCCAGCAGCTTACAGTTGCGGGTGGTCTTC. The encoded protein is CASSLQLRVVF.

This clone has a single count. J is TRBJ1-1 and V is TRBV27, with D tentatively TRBD1 (6 bases). The CDR3 extends over 13 amino acids. V lost 3 bases and J 4 bases, leaving 9 bases between the germline ends. Per germline, CDR1 MNHEY and CDR2 SMNVEV (reference sequence). The CDR3 here is CASSFRGGTEAFF. In DNA form, the CDR3 reads TGTGCCAGCAGTTTTAGGGGGGGCACTGAAGCTTTCTTT.

CDR3: CASSAGTGGHYGYTF. CDR3 DNA: TGTGCCAGCAGTGCGGGGACAGGGGGCCACTATGGCTACACCTTC. The V call is TRBV6-1, the J call TRBJ1-2; 12 bases are a match to TRBD1. Unmatched junction bases numbered 3, after V lost 4 bases and J lost 3 bases. CDR1 and CDR2 (germline): MNHNS, SASEGT. There are 15 residues in the CDR3.

This clone was picked up one time. V usage is TRBV28 and J usage is TRBJ2-3, with 14 bases that match TRBD2. J was trimmed by 2 bases and V by 3 bases; bases with no gene match: 4. This CDR3 has 17 amino acids. CDR1 is MDHEN and CDR2 is SYDVKM in the germline V gene. CDR3 in DNA: TGTGCCAGCAGTTTCCGACTAGCGGGAGGGCCCACAGATACGCAGTATTTT. This translates into CASSFRLAGGPTDTQYF.

CDR3 DNA sequence: TGTGCCAGCAGCCCAGAACTAGGTGAGAGCTACGAGCAGTACTTC. Residues: CASSPELGESYEQYF. This chain links TRBV4-2 with TRBJ2-7; maybe TRBD2 (5 bases). CDR1 LGHNA and CDR2 YNFKEQ come from the germline V gene. V was pared by 4 bases and J by 3 bases, with 16 bases between. The CDR3 runs 15 residues.

The V gene is TRBV2, the J gene TRBJ2-2; tentative D call: TRBD1 (5 bases). V shed 7 bases and J shed 4 bases, with 13 bases lying between them. The CDR3 runs to 14 residues. Germline CDR1 and CDR2: SNHLY and FYNNEI. The CDR3 sequence: CASTVTEITGELFF. In DNA form, the CDR3 reads TGTGCCAGCACCGTGACAGAAATCACCGGGGAGCTGTTTTTT.

This clone has a handful of counts. This rearrangement joins TRBV7-8 to TRBJ1-6, with 10 bases aligning to TRBD1. CDR1 and CDR2 (germline): SGHVS, FQNEAQ. Trimming at V came to 1 base and at J to 9 bases, leaving 6 bases not matched to a gene. The CDR3 totals 16 residues. The DNA of the CDR3 is TGTGCCAGCAGCTTAGTTATGAGGACAGGGGGTTCACCCCTCCACTTT. It encodes CASSLVMRTGGSPLHF.

J is TRBJ2-3 and V is TRBV28; 8 positions agree with TRBD1. The CDR3 covers 15 residues. Per the germline V gene, CDR1 is MDHEN and CDR2 is SYDVKM. V was pared by 5 bases and J by 3 bases, with 7 bases of the junction left unmatched. The CDR3 bases are TGTGCCAGCAGTGCGCAGGGGGCGGGGACAGATACGCAGTATTTT. Translation: CASSAQGAGTDTQYF.

This chain uses TRBV9 with TRBJ1-2, with D tentatively TRBD1 (6 bases). Germline CDR1 and CDR2: SGDLS and YYNGEE. Trimming removed 2 bases from V and 1 base from J, with 15 bases in between. This CDR3 is built from 16 residues. CDR3 sequence reads: CASSVSTVDSNYGYTF. CDR3 in DNA: TGTGCCAGCAGCGTTTCGACAGTGGACAGTAACTATGGCTACACCTTC.

The chain has TRBV2 and TRBJ1-4; 7 positions match TRBD1. V lost 1 base and J lost 1; bases outside the gene matches: 15. The length of the CDR3 is 20 residues. Germline V gene sequence: CDR1 SNHLY, CDR2 FYNNEI. The CDR3 coding sequence is TGTGCCAGCAGTGAAGTTCGAGGGGGCGCTTACGGTGGAACTAATGAAAAACTGTTTTTT. Protein product: CASSEVRGGAYGGTNEKLFF.

This clone was detected once. V is TRBV7-8 and J is TRBJ2-5, with D tentatively TRBD1 or TRBD2 (5 bases each). V was cut by 4 bases and J by 5 bases, with 14 bases left in between. Looked up from germline, CDR1 is SGHVS and CDR2 is FQNEAQ. This CDR3 has 14 residues. The CDR3 reads CASSSGFEGETQYF. The CDR3 DNA follows: TGTGCCAGCAGCTCTGGGTTCGAGGGGGAGACCCAGTACTTC.

The chain carries TRBV5-6 and TRBJ1-1, with a tentative D call TRBD1 (6 bases). CDR1 is SGHDT and CDR2 is YYEEEE in the germline V gene. The CDR3 loop spans 13 amino acids. Between the trimmed V and J ends, which lost 0 bases and 4 bases, there was a span of 7 bases. The DNA for the CDR3 is TGTGCCAGCAGCTTGGAAGGGGGCACTGAAGCTTTCTTT. This gives the protein CASSLEGGTEAFF.

The chain joins TRBV4-1 to TRBJ2-7; D ambiguous. Per the germline V gene, CDR1 is MGHRA and CDR2 is YSYEKL. Trimming pared 0 bases from V and 2 bases from J, leaving 5 bases between. The CDR3 contains 13 residues. CDR3: CASSQDLAYEQYF. The CDR3 bases are TGCGCCAGCAGCCAAGATCTAGCCTACGAGCAGTACTTC.

This chain joins TRBV5-1 and TRBJ1-6, with 9 positions matching TRBD1. The germline V gene encodes CDR1 SGHRS and CDR2 YFSETQ. The trim removed 2 bases at V and 7 bases at J, leaving 4 bases unmatched. This CDR3 is built from 15 residues. The CDR3 region is CASSFEGQGNSPLHF. CDR3 coding DNA: TGCGCCAGCAGCTTTGAAGGACAGGGGAATTCACCCCTCCACTTT.

The chain combines TRBV29-1 with TRBJ1-1; perhaps TRBD1 as D (6 bases). This CDR3 region has 12 residues. V gave up 4 bases and J gave up 8 bases, with 14 bases separating them. Germline V gene data show CDR1 as SQVTM and CDR2 as ANQGSEA. CDR3 nucleotides: TGCAGCGTTGCTCGCCAGGGGAGGGAAGCTTTCTTT. Translating gives CSVARQGREAFF.